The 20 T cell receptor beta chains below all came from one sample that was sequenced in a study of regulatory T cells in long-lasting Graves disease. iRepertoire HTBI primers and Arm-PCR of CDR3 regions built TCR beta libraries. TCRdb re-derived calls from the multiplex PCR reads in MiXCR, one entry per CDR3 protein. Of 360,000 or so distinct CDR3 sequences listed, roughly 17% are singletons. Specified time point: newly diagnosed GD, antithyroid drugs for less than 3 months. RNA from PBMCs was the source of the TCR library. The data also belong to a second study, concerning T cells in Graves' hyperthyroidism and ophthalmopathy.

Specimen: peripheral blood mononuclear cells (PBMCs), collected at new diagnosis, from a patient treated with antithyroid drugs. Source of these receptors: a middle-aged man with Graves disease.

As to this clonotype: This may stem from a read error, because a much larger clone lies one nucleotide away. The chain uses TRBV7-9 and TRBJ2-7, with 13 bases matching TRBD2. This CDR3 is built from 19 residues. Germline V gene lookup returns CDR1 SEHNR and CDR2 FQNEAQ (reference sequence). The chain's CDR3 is CASSLDPPGLAGIHYKQYF. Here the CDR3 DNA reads TGTGCCAGCAGCTTAGACCCCCCGGGACTAGCGGGGATACACTACAAGCAGTACTTC.

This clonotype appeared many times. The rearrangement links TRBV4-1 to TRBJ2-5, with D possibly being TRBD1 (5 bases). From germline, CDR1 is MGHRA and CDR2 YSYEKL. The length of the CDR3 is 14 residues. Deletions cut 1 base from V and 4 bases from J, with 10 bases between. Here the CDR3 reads CASSQGGTTETQYF. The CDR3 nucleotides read TGCGCCAGCAGCCAAGGGGGCACCACAGAGACCCAGTACTTC.

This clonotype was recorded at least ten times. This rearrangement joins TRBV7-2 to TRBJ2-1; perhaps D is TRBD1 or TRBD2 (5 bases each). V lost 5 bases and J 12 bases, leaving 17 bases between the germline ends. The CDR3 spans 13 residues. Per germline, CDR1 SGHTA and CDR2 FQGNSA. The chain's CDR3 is CASSRAGAQGQFF. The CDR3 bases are TGTGCCAGCAGCCGGGCCGGGGCGCAGGGGCAGTTCTTC.

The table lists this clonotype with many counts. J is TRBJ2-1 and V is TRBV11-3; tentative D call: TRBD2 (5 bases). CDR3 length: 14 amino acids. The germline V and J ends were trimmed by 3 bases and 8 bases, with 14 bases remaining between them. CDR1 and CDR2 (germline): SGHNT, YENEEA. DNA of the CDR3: TGTGCCAGCAGCTTCGAGGGCGGAGAAGATGAGCAGTTCTTC. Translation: CASSFEGGEDEQFF.

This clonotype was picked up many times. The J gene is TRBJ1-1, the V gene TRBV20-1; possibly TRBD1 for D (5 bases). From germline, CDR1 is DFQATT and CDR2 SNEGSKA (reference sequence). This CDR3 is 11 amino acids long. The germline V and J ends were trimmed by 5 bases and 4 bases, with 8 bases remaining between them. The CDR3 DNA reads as TGCAGTGCTCAGGGTCGCACTGAAGCTTTCTTT. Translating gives CSAQGRTEAFF.

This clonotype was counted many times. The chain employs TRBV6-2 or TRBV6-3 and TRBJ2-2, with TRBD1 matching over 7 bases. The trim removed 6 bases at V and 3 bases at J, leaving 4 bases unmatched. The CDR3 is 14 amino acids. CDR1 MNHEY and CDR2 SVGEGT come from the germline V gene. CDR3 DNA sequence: TGTGCCAGCAGAACAACAGGGGACACCGGGGAGCTGTTTTTT. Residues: CASRTTGDTGELFF.

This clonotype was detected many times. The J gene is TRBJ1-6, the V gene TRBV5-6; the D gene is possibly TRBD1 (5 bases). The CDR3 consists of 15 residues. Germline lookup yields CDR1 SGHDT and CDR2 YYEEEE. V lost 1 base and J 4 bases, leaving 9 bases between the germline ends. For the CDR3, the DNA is TGTGCCAGCAGCTTGAACCGACAGTATAATTCACCCCTCCACTTT. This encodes CASSLNRQYNSPLHF.

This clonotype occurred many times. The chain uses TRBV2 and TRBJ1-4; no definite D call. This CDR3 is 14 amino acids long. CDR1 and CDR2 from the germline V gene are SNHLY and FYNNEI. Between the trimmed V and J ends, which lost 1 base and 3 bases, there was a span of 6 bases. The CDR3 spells CASSEGEANEKLFF. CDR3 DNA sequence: TGTGCCAGCAGTGAAGGCGAGGCTAATGAAAAACTGTTTTTT.

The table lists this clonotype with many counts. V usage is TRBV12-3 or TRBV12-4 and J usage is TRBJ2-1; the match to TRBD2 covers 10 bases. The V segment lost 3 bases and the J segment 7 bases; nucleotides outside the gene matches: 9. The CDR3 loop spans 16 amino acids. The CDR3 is CASSFGVGLARNEQFF. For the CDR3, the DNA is TGTGCCAGCAGTTTTGGCGTGGGACTAGCGAGGAATGAGCAGTTCTTC.

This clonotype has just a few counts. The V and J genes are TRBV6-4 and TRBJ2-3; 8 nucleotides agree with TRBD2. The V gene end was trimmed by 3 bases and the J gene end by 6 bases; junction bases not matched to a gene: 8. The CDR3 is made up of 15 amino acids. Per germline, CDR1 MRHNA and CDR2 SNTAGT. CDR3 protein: CASSENGGASDTQYF. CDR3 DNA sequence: TGTGCCAGCAGTGAGAACGGGGGGGCGTCGGATACGCAGTATTTT.

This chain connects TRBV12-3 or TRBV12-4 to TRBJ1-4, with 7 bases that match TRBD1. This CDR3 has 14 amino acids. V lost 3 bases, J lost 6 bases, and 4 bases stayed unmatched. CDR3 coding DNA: TGTGCCAGCAGTTTTACCAGGGGGGATGAAAAACTGTTTTTT. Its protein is CASSFTRGDEKLFF.

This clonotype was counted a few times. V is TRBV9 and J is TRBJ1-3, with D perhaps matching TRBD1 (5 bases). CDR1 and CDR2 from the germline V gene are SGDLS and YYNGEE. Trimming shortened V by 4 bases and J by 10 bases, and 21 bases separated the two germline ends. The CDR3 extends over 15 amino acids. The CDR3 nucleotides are TGTGCCAGCAGCCCCCGAGTGAGAATCAAGGGGACCATATATTTT. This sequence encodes CASSPRVRIKGTIYF.

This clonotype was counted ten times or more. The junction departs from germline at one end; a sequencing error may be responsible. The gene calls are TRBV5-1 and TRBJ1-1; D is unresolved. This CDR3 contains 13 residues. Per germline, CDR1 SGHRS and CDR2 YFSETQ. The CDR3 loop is CASSLGGNTEAFF. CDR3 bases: TGTGCCAGCAGCTTAGGCGGAAACACTGAAGCTTTCTTT.

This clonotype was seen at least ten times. The CDR3 coding sequence is TGTGCCAGCAGGGGACAGGCCAGCTCTGGAAACACCATATATTTT. The encoded protein is CASRGQASSGNTIYF. The chain combines TRBV12-3 or TRBV12-4 with TRBJ1-3, with TRBD1 matching over 8 bases. V shed 6 bases and J 0 bases; nucleotides not matched to a gene: 4. The CDR3 runs 15 residues.

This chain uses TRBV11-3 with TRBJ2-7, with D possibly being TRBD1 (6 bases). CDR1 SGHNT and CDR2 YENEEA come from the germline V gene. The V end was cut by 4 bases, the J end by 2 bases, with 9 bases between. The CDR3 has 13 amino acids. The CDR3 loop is CASSWTVTYEQYF. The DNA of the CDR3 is TGTGCCAGCAGCTGGACAGTCACCTACGAGCAGTACTTC. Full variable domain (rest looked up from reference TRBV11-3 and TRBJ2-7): EAGVVQSPRYKIIEKKQPVAFWCNPISGHNTLYWYLQNLGQGPELLIRYENEEAVDDSQLPKDRFSAERLKGVDSTLKIQPAELGDSAVYLCASSWTVTYEQYFGPGTRLTVT.

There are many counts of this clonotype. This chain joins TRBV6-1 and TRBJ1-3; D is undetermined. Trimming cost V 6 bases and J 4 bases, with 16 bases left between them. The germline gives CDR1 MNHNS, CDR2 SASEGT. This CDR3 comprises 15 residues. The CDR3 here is CASSPRVPGGNTIYF. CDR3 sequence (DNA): TGTGCCAGCAGCCCCCGAGTGCCTGGCGGAAACACCATATATTTT.

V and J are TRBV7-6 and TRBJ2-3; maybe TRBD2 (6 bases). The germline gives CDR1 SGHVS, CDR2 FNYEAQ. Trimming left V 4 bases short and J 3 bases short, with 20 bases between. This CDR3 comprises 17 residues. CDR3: CASSSPSLRDGTDTQYF. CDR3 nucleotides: TGTGCCAGCAGCTCCCCCTCCTTGCGGGACGGGACAGATACGCAGTATTTT. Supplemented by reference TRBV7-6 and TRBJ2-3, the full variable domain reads GAGVSQSPRYKVTKRGQDVALRCDPISGHVSLYWYRQALGQGPEFLTYFNYEAQQDKSGLPNDRFSAERPEGSISTLTIQRTEQRDSAMYRCASSSPSLRDGTDTQYFGPGTRLTVL.

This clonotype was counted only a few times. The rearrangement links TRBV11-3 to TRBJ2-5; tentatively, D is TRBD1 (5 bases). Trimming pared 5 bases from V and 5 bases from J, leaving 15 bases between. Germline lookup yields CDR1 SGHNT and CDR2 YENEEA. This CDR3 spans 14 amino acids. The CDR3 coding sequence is TGTGCCAGCAGCGTCCCTACAGGAAGGGAGACCCAGTACTTC. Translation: CASSVPTGRETQYF.

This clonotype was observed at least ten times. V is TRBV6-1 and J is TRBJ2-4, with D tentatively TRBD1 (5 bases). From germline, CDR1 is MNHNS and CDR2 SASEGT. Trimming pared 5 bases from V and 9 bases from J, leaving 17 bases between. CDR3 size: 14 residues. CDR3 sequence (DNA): TGTGCCAGCAGTAGCGACAGCGTCAGAGGCATTCAGTACTTC. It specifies CASSSDSVRGIQYF.

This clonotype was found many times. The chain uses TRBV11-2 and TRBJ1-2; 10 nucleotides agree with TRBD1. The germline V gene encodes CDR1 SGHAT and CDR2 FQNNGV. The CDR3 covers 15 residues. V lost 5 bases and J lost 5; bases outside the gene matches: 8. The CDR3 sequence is CASSPGQGIGYGYTF. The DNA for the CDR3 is TGTGCCAGCAGCCCGGGACAGGGGATTGGTTATGGCTACACCTTC.